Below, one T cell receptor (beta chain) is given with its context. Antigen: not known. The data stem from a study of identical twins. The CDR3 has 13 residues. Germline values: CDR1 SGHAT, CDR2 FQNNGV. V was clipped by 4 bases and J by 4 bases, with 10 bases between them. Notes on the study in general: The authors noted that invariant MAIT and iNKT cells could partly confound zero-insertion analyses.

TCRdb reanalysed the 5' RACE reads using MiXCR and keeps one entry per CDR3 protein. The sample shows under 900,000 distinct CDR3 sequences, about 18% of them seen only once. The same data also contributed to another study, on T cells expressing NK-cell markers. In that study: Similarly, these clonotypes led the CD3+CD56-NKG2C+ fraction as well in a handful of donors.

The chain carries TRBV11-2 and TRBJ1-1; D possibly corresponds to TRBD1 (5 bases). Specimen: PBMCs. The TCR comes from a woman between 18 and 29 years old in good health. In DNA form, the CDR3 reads TGTGCCAGCAGCTCATCAGGGACCACTGAAGCTTTCTTT. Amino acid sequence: CASSSSGTTEAFF.